One sample yielded the 25 T cell receptor beta chains listed below, sequenced in a study of blood T cell repertoires in COVID-19. Sequencing was performed with immunoSEQ multiplex PCR; in TCRdb, only in-frame clones are kept and a portion is missing. The data hold some 190,000 clones, with around 90% observed a single time. What was sequenced was peripheral blood. All receptors come from a human donor in a cohort sampled during active COVID-19.

The chain recombines TRBV28 with TRBJ2-7, with TRBD2 matching 12 bases. V dropped 5 bases and J dropped 2; count of bases not matched to a gene: 7. Looked up from germline, CDR1 is MDHEN and CDR2 is SYDVKM. This CDR3 region has 16 residues. The DNA of the CDR3 is TGTGCCAGCAGTACTCAGACTAGCGGGGGTACCTACGAGCAGTACTTC. This codes for CASSTQTSGGTYEQYF.

The rearrangement uses TRBV12-5 and TRBJ1-3, with 8 bases that match TRBD1. The CDR3 has 16 residues. Per the germline V gene, CDR1 is LGHNT and CDR2 is FRNRAP. J gave up 1 base and V 5 bases, and 7 bases lay outside the gene matches. In nucleotides, the CDR3 is TGTGCTAGTGGTACCGGACAGGGTGTTTCTGGAAACACCATATATTTT. This codes for CASGTGQGVSGNTIYF.

The rearrangement joins TRBV7-2 to TRBJ2-1, with 14 bases identical to TRBD2. With V trimmed by 5 bases and J by 0 bases, 6 bases remained unmatched. The V gene's germline CDR1 is SGHTA and CDR2 FQGNSA. The CDR3 is 18 residues long. DNA of the CDR3: TGTGCCAGCAGCCCCGGGACTAGCGGGAGTCTCTCCTACAATGAGCAGTTCTTC. Translated, it gives CASSPGTSGSLSYNEQFF.

The chain recombines TRBV29-1 with TRBJ2-1; a weak D match, TRBD2 (5 bases). This CDR3 contains 14 residues. Trimming took 4 bases from V and 2 from J, leaving 12 bases between them. Germline lookup yields CDR1 SQVTM and CDR2 ANQGSEA. This CDR3 is CSVGSRAAYNEQFF. The CDR3 nucleotides read TGCAGCGTTGGGTCGCGGGCCGCCTACAATGAGCAGTTCTTC.

V is TRBV7-2 and J is TRBJ2-7; 9 bases agree with TRBD2. Germline CDR1 reads SGHTA; CDR2 reads FQGNSA. CDR3 length: 15 amino acids. Trimming took 5 bases from V and 2 from J; bases not matched to a gene: 7. CDR3 residues: CASSEIAGEPYEQYF. Written as DNA, the CDR3 is TGTGCCAGCAGCGAAATAGCGGGAGAGCCCTACGAGCAGTACTTC.

V is TRBV3-1 (or the pseudogene TRBV3-2) and J is TRBJ1-1, with 8 positions matching TRBD1. CDR3 size: 16 residues. CDR1 LGHDT and CDR2 YNNKEL come from the germline V gene (reference sequence). The junction had 7 bases not matched to a gene; V was cut back by 4 bases and J by 0 bases. CDR3 residues: CASSPQADRVNTEAFF. CDR3 DNA sequence: TGTGCCAGCAGCCCTCAAGCGGACAGGGTGAACACTGAAGCTTTCTTT.

The rearrangement links TRBV2 to TRBJ2-3; D may be TRBD2 (6 bases). V was cut by 7 bases and J by 3 bases, with 23 bases left in between. CDR1 and CDR2 (germline): SNHLY, FYNNEI. The CDR3 runs to 17 residues. The CDR3 region has the DNA TGTGCCAGCACCCCCGCGACTAGTATGAGACAAACAGATACGCAGTATTTT. Translation: CASTPATSMRQTDTQYF.

This chain uses TRBV6-5 with TRBJ2-7, with 10 bases aligning to TRBD1. Germline loops: CDR1 MNHEY, CDR2 SVGAGI. This CDR3 comprises 14 residues. Trimming removed 7 bases from V and 12 bases from J; junction bases left unmatched: 15. Here the CDR3 reads CASTSGGQGIWRYF. The CDR3 nucleotides are TGTGCCAGCACCTCTGGGGGACAGGGGATTTGGCGGTACTTC.

This sequence joins TRBV4-3 and TRBJ2-7; 7 bases agree with TRBD2. Germline V gene lookup returns CDR1 LGHNA and CDR2 YSLEER. With 0 bases clipped from V and 3 bases from J, the junction kept 5 bases outside the gene matches. CDR3 length equals 15 residues. In DNA, the CDR3 is TGCGCCAGCAGCCAAGACCGGCTAGCGGTCTACGAGCAGTACTTC. It yields the protein CASSQDRLAVYEQYF.

The chain employs TRBV6-2 or TRBV6-3 and TRBJ2-7; 14 nucleotides line up with TRBD2. Germline CDR1 MNHEY, CDR2 SVGEGT. This CDR3 is built from 16 residues. The V gene end was trimmed by 6 bases and the J gene end by 2 bases; junction bases not matched to a gene: 6. The CDR3 loop reads CASSPRTSGGTYEQYF. CDR3 coding DNA: TGTGCCAGCAGCCCCCGGACTAGCGGGGGGACCTACGAGCAGTACTTC.

CDR3 coding DNA: TGTGCCTCGATTACATTGAACACTGAAGCTTTCTTT. Its translation: CASITLNTEAFF. The chain has TRBV30 and TRBJ1-1; D gene uncertain. Trimming stripped 7 bases from V and 0 bases from J, with 9 bases between. This CDR3 has 12 residues. Germline loops: CDR1 GTSNPN, CDR2 SVGIG (reference sequence).

The chain links TRBV11-2 to TRBJ2-7, with 7 bases identical to TRBD1. Trimming cost V 5 bases and J 3 bases; bases outside gene matches: 7. This CDR3 is 14 amino acids long. The germline V gene encodes CDR1 SGHAT and CDR2 FQNNGV. In DNA, the CDR3 is TGTGCCAGCAGCCGATGGGACAGCAACTACGAGCAGTACTTC. Translating gives CASSRWDSNYEQYF.

DNA for the CDR3: TGTGCCTGGAGTGGCAACACCGATAGCAATCAGCCCCAGCATTTT. It translates to CAWSGNTDSNQPQHF. The V call is TRBV30, the J call TRBJ1-5; D gene unclear. CDR1 GTSNPN and CDR2 SVGIG come from the germline V gene (reference sequence). The germline V and J ends were trimmed by 1 base and 0 bases, with 10 bases remaining between them. CDR3 length: 15 residues.

This clone was detected a few times. This chain's CDR3 is CASSPQGALSPLHF. The CDR3 DNA sequence: TGTGCCAGCAGCCCCCAAGGGGCGCTCTCACCCCTCCACTTT. V and J are TRBV7-9 and TRBJ1-6, with D possibly being TRBD1 (5 bases). Trimming removed 5 bases at V and 10 bases at J, with 15 bases between. The CDR3 runs to 14 residues. Germline-derived CDR1 and CDR2 are SEHNR and FQNEAQ (reference sequence).

The chain employs TRBV4-2 and TRBJ1-5; 8 bases line up with TRBD1. The V gene end was trimmed by 5 bases and the J gene end by 7 bases; junction bases not matched to a gene: 10. Germline lookup yields CDR1 LGHNA and CDR2 YNFKEQ. The CDR3 length is 15 residues. The CDR3 DNA reads TGTGCCAGCAGCGAATCGGACAGGGCGAGACAGCCCCAGCATTTT. It yields the protein CASSESDRARQPQHF.

V gene TRBV6-5 combines with J gene TRBJ1-2; weak D call: TRBD1 (6 bases). The CDR3 has 14 residues. With 7 bases removed from V and 6 bases from J, the gap between germline ends came to 18 bases. Per the germline V gene, CDR1 is MNHEY and CDR2 is SVGAGI. Here the CDR3 reads CASTSTGTGNGYTF. DNA for the CDR3: TGTGCCAGCACCTCCACAGGGACGGGGAATGGCTACACCTTC.

The chain has TRBV19 and TRBJ1-1; D gene unclear. This CDR3 has 11 amino acids. The germline gives CDR1 LNHDA, CDR2 SQIVND (reference sequence). Trimming took 3 bases from V and 6 from J, leaving 5 bases between them. This CDR3 is CASSIVSEAFF. The CDR3 DNA sequence: TGTGCCAGTAGTATCGTCTCTGAAGCTTTCTTT. The whole variable domain, filled in from reference TRBV19 and TRBJ1-1, reads DGGITQSPKYLFRKEGQNVTLSCEQNLNHDAMYWYRQDPGQGLRLIYYSQIVNDFQKGDIAEGYSVSREKKESFPLTVTSAQKNPTAFYLCASSIVSEAFFGQGTRLTVV.

The rearrangement uses TRBV7-9 and TRBJ2-1; D is uncertain. The CDR3 spans 14 residues. Germline CDR1 SEHNR, CDR2 FQNEAQ (reference sequence). The V end lost 4 bases, the J end lost 1 base, and 8 bases lay between the germline ends. The CDR3: CASSSRSSYNEQFF. CDR3 sequence (DNA): TGTGCCAGCAGCTCCAGATCTTCCTACAATGAGCAGTTCTTC. The entire variable domain, with the rest obtained from reference TRBV7-9 and TRBJ2-1, is as follows: DTGVSQNPRHKITKRGQNVTFRCDPISEHNRLYWYRQTLGQGPEFLTYFQNEAQLEKSRLLSDRFSAERPKGSFSTLEIQRTEQGDSAMYLCASSSRSSYNEQFFGPGTRLTVL.

The chain uses TRBV4-3 and TRBJ2-1; D not resolved. Germline CDR1 is LGHNA and CDR2 is YSLEER. Trimming stripped 0 bases from V and 0 bases from J, with 3 bases between. This CDR3 has 14 residues. CDR3 loop: CASSQDGSYNEQFF. CDR3 sequence (DNA): TGCGCCAGCAGCCAAGACGGCTCCTACAATGAGCAGTTCTTC.

This chain connects TRBV12-5 to TRBJ2-7; 14 nucleotides agree with TRBD2. This CDR3 is built from 16 residues. V gave up 6 bases and J gave up 5 bases; unmatched junction bases: 9. Germline V CDR1 and CDR2: LGHNT, FRNRAP. The CDR3: CASGTSGGALVHEQYF. For the CDR3, the DNA is TGTGCTAGTGGGACTAGCGGGGGGGCCTTGGTACACGAGCAGTACTTC.

The genes are TRBV23-1 and TRBJ2-1; D is perhaps TRBD1 (6 bases). TRBV23-1 is given ORF status, its function remaining uncertain. The CDR3 sequence is 14 residues long. Trimming took off 11 bases at V and 0 bases at J, with 14 bases between the two ends. Written as DNA, the CDR3 is TGCGCCCTGAGGACAGAGAGCTCCTACAATGAGCAGTTCTTC. It specifies CALRTESSYNEQFF.

J is TRBJ2-7 and V is TRBV30; D gene ambiguous. Between the trimmed V and J ends, which lost 3 bases and 6 bases, there was a span of 21 bases. The germline V gene encodes CDR1 GTSNPN and CDR2 SVGIG (reference sequence). This CDR3 spans 15 amino acids. The DNA of the CDR3 is TGTGCCTGGAGCGGTCCTTTAGCTCGGGTAGGCGAGCAGTACTTC. It codes for CAWSGPLARVGEQYF.

The chain is built from TRBV5-4 and TRBJ2-7; possibly TRBD2 for D (5 bases). The CDR3 runs to 12 residues. Trimming took off 4 bases at V and 3 bases at J, with 8 bases between the two ends. The germline CDR1 and CDR2 sequences are SGHNT and YYREEE (reference sequence). The CDR3 DNA is TGTGCCAGCAGCCTGGGAGACTACGAGCAGTACTTC. Protein: CASSLGDYEQYF.

V is TRBV11-2 and J is TRBJ2-1, with TRBD2 identical over 8 bases. V trimming: 1 base; J trimming: 2 bases; junction bases outside the gene matches: 4. CDR3 length equals 16 residues. Germline CDR1 and CDR2: SGHAT and FQNNGV. In nucleotides, the CDR3 is TGTGCCAGCAGCTTAGTCGGTAGCGGGACCTACAATGAGCAGTTCTTC. Translation gives CASSLVGSGTYNEQFF.

The chain has TRBV3-1 (or the pseudogene TRBV3-2) and TRBJ2-1; the match to TRBD2 covers 14 bases. The germline CDR1 and CDR2 sequences are LGHDT and YNNKEL (reference sequence). This CDR3 region has 19 residues. The junction had 8 bases not matched to a gene; V was cut back by 4 bases and J by 0 bases. The CDR3 loop reads CASSPRLAGGRVSYNEQFF. As DNA, the CDR3 is TGTGCCAGCAGCCCCAGACTAGCGGGGGGGCGTGTCTCCTACAATGAGCAGTTCTTC.